These T cell receptor beta chains were read from a single sample in a study of cytomegalovirus exposure and HLA in healthy donors. Sequencing used immunoSEQ multiplex PCR; TCRdb keeps in-frame clones, though not all of them. The sample carries under 200,000 clones, approximately 77% recorded once. The sample taken for sequencing was PBMCs. All receptors derive from a man aged 45-65 years in good health and CMV-seropositive. Each CDR3 is given with its conserved first and last residue. A D gene is named only where the DNA matches it firmly. A clone size is listed for some rows: how often the clone was seen (once, few, many), or a class if it is expanded.

j_call v_call d_call clone_size cdr3_aa cdr3_nt
TRBJ2-4 TRBV9 TRBD2 NA CASSVRGTSGGKNIQYF TGTGCCAGCAGCGTGCGAGGGACTAGCGGGGGCAAAAACATTCAGTACTTC
TRBJ1-2 TRBV6-5 NA NA CASSYGQAGGYTF TGTGCCAGCAGTTACGGCCAAGCAGGTGGCTACACCTTC
TRBJ1-2 TRBV6-4 NA NA CASKLEGGPNYGYTF TGTGCCAGCAAGTTGGAGGGTGGTCCTAACTATGGCTACACCTTC
TRBJ1-4 TRBV29-1 NA few CSGKQGSNEKLFF TGCAGCGGAAAACAGGGTTCTAATGAAAAACTGTTTTTT
TRBJ2-1 TRBV7-9 TRBD1 once CASSPPGQGLDEQFF TGTGCCAGCAGCCCGCCGGGACAGGGTTTGGATGAGCAGTTCTTC
TRBJ2-2 TRBV5-4 NA few CASTIGGYGSNTGELFF TGTGCCAGCACCATTGGCGGATATGGCTCGAACACCGGGGAGCTGTTTTTT
TRBJ1-1 TRBV29-1 NA once CSVEKVGGRGHTEAFF TGCAGCGTTGAAAAGGTTGGTGGCAGGGGTCATACTGAAGCTTTCTTT
TRBJ1-5 TRBV30 NA once CAWSLQGRQPQHF TGTGCCTGGAGTCTCCAGGGTAGGCAGCCCCAGCATTTT
TRBJ2-1 TRBV5-1 TRBD2 NA CASSPSGLAGSPSLNEQFF TGCGCCAGCAGCCCCTCGGGACTAGCGGGATCACCTAGCCTCAATGAGCAGTTCTTC
TRBJ1-1 TRBV29-1 NA NA CSVVRGLGTEAFF TGCAGCGTTGTAAGGGGGTTGGGGACTGAAGCTTTCTTT
TRBJ1-2 TRBV7-2 NA NA CASSPQTGQNYGYTF TGTGCCAGCAGCCCCCAGACCGGACAGAACTATGGCTACACCTTC